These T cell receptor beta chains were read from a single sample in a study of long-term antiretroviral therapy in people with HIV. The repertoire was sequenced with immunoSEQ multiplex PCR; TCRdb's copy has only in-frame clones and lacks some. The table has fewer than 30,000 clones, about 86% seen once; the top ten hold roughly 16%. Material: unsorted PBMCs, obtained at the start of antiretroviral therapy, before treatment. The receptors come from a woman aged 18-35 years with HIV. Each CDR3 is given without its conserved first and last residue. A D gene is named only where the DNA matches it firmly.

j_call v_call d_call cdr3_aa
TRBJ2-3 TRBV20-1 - SVASTDTQY
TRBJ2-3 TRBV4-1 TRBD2 ASSQEGGSTDTQY
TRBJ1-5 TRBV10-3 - AISENADNQPQH
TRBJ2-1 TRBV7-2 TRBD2 ASSLISGIYNEQF
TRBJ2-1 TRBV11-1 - ASRGWNEQF
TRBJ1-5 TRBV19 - ASSMGQGLWTQPQH
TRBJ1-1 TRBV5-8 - ASSLAPRAF
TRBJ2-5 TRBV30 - AWSGLVAETQY
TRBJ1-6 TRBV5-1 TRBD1 ASSLSNRGYSPLH
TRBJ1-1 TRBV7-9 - ASSLTSPQGAF
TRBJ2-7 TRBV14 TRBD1 ASRGQTYEQY
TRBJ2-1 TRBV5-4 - ASSLLGGENEQF
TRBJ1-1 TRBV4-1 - ASSQVDIMNTEAF